The 29 T cell receptor beta chains below come from one sample, sequenced in a study of cytomegalovirus exposure and HLA in healthy donors. TCRdb's table, derived via immunoSEQ multiplex PCR, lists solely in-frame clones and lacks some. The profile shows around 65,000 clones, approximately 92% of them singletons. Material: PBMCs. These receptors were collected from a man between 18 and 29 years old in good health and CMV-seropositive.

The chain carries TRBV6-5 and TRBJ1-2, with 11 nucleotides matching TRBD1. Per the germline V gene, CDR1 is MNHEY and CDR2 is SVGAGI. The CDR3 is made up of 15 amino acids. J gave up 7 bases and V 5 bases, and 9 bases lay outside the gene matches. CDR3 residues: CASSKGRDRGIGYTF. CDR3 nucleotide sequence: TGTGCCAGCAGTAAAGGCCGGGACAGGGGGATTGGCTACACCTTC.

The V gene is TRBV6-1, the J gene TRBJ2-1; TRBD2 might be the D (5 bases). Looked up from germline, CDR1 is MNHNS and CDR2 is SASEGT. V lost 4 bases and J 5 bases, leaving 12 bases between the germline ends. The CDR3 consists of 14 residues. This CDR3 is CASSVSSPHNEQFF. CDR3 in DNA: TGTGCCAGCAGTGTGTCTAGCCCTCACAATGAGCAGTTCTTC.

In the case of this clone: Germline is not matched at one junction end, which may reflect a read error. The chain joins TRBV27 to TRBJ2-2; 9 bases are a match to TRBD1. Germline V lookup: CDR1 MNHEY, CDR2 SMNVEV (reference sequence). This CDR3 has 17 amino acids. In nucleotides, the CDR3 is TGTGCCAGCAGTTTACCACACCGGGACAGGGTACACCGGGGAGCTGTTTTT. Amino acid sequence: CASSLPHRDRVHRGAVF.

The chain combines TRBV7-9 with TRBJ2-7; D possibly corresponds to TRBD2 (5 bases). V dropped 3 bases and J dropped 5 bases, with 14 bases sitting between them. Germline-derived CDR1 and CDR2 are SEHNR and FQNEAQ (reference sequence). The CDR3 is 14 residues long. CDR3 residues: CASSFLTGTHEQYF. CDR3 in DNA: TGTGCCAGCAGCTTTCTGACGGGAACCCACGAGCAGTACTTC.

This clone was observed a single time. The V gene is TRBV5-1, the J gene TRBJ2-2; TRBD1 agrees at 7 bases. Germline V lookup: CDR1 SGHRS, CDR2 YFSETQ. The junction had 7 bases not matched to a gene; V was cut back by 4 bases and J by 4 bases. This CDR3 spans 15 amino acids. The CDR3 nucleotides are TGCGCCAGCAGCCCCGAGGGGGCGGGCACCGGGGAGCTGTTTTTT. Amino acids: CASSPEGAGTGELFF.

V usage is TRBV5-1 and J usage is TRBJ2-7; D is ambiguous. Germline assignment: CDR1 SGHRS and CDR2 YFSETQ. Trimming shortened V by 0 bases and J by 3 bases, and 7 bases separated the two germline ends. The CDR3 sequence is 13 residues long. CDR3 sequence reads: CASSLVAGYEQYF. CDR3 nucleotide sequence: TGCGCCAGCAGCTTGGTAGCCGGCTACGAGCAGTACTTC.

The J gene is TRBJ1-2, the V gene TRBV4-2; weak D call: TRBD1 (6 bases). Trimming removed 2 bases at V and 10 bases at J, with 14 bases between. This CDR3 contains 13 residues. The V gene's germline CDR1 is LGHNA and CDR2 YNFKEQ. In nucleotides, the CDR3 is TGTGCCAGCAGCCAACCCCTCGACAGGTTCTACACCTTC. Translation gives CASSQPLDRFYTF.

The chain joins TRBV4-2 to TRBJ2-1, with 9 bases that match TRBD1. Germline lookup yields CDR1 LGHNA and CDR2 YNFKEQ. Trimming cost V 4 bases and J 2 bases; bases outside gene matches: 6. This CDR3 contains 16 residues. The CDR3 is CASSLRDRAAYNEQFF. The CDR3 coding sequence is TGTGCCAGCAGCCTAAGGGACAGGGCGGCCTACAATGAGCAGTTCTTC.

The chain carries TRBV30 and TRBJ2-7; D possibly corresponds to TRBD2 (5 bases). The CDR3 runs 12 residues. Per germline, CDR1 GTSNPN and CDR2 SVGIG (reference sequence). V gave up 0 bases and J gave up 8 bases, with 11 bases separating them. Here the CDR3 DNA reads TGTGCCTGGAGTGTGGGGAGACCCCAGCAGTACTTC. Encoded protein: CAWSVGRPQQYF. The complete variable domain, with remaining parts taken from reference TRBV30 and TRBJ2-7, reads SQTIHQWPATLVQPVGSPLSLECTVEGTSNPNLYWYRQAAGRGLQLLFYSVGIGQISSEVPQNLSASRPQDRQFILSSKKLLLSDSGFYLCAWSVGRPQQYFGPGTRLTVT.

The rearrangement uses TRBV28 and TRBJ2-7; TRBD1 aligns across 9 bases. Trimming at V came to 1 base and at J to 3 bases, leaving 10 bases not matched to a gene. CDR3 length: 17 amino acids. Germline V gives CDR1 MDHEN, CDR2 SYDVKM. The CDR3 coding sequence is TGTGCCAGCAGTTTATTGGGGGGACAGGGAAGCCGCTACGAGCAGTACTTC. Translation: CASSLLGGQGSRYEQYF.

The gene calls are TRBV18 and TRBJ2-3, with 9 bases that match TRBD1. Trimming cost V 4 bases and J 4 bases; bases outside gene matches: 6. The CDR3 totals 15 residues. CDR1 and CDR2 (germline): KGHSH, LQKENI. The CDR3 sequence is CASSLGQGTSDTQYF. The DNA for the CDR3 is TGTGCCAGCTCACTAGGACAGGGGACCTCAGATACGCAGTATTTT. Looking up the rest from reference TRBV18 and TRBJ2-3 gives the full variable domain: NAGVMQNPRHLVRRRGQEARLRCSPMKGHSHVYWYRQLPEEGLKFMVYLQKENIIDESGMPKERFSAEFPKEGPSILRIQQVVRGDSAAYFCASSLGQGTSDTQYFGPGTRLTVL.

The rearrangement links TRBV5-6 to TRBJ2-5; unclear D gene. The CDR3 consists of 16 residues. The germline V gene encodes CDR1 SGHDT and CDR2 YYEEEE. The V end was cut by 0 bases, the J end by 0 bases, with 12 bases between. The CDR3 reads CASSLAEFGHQETQYF. CDR3 in DNA: TGTGCCAGCAGCTTGGCTGAGTTTGGGCACCAAGAGACCCAGTACTTC.

This clone was observed many times. The V call is TRBV6-1, the J call TRBJ2-3; 12 positions match TRBD1. This CDR3 spans 15 amino acids. J was trimmed by 4 bases and V by 7 bases; bases with no gene match: 6. In germline, CDR1 is MNHNS, CDR2 SASEGT. The CDR3: CASTHGTGGSDTQYF. For the CDR3, the DNA is TGTGCCAGCACCCACGGGACAGGGGGCTCAGATACGCAGTATTTT.

The genes are TRBV6-6 and TRBJ1-1, with TRBD1 matching 7 bases. The CDR3 length is 15 residues. Germline V gene sequence: CDR1 MNHNY, CDR2 SVGAGI (reference sequence). The V and J ends lost 4 bases and 4 bases, in that order; junction bases with no gene match: 9. CDR3 nucleotide sequence: TGTGCCAGCAGTTGGGTTTGGCAGGGGGGCACTGAAGCTTTCTTT. Translated: CASSWVWQGGTEAFF.

The chain carries TRBV29-1 and TRBJ2-7; TRBD2 matches 13 bases. The CDR3 totals 15 residues. Germline CDR1 reads SQVTM; CDR2 reads ANQGSEA. The trim removed 6 bases at V and 3 bases at J, leaving 8 bases unmatched. CDR3 in DNA: TGCAGCGTCAGTACCGGGACTAGCGGGATCTACGAGCAGTACTTC. This translates into CSVSTGTSGIYEQYF.

The chain employs TRBV4-1 and TRBJ1-4; TRBD1 might be the D (5 bases). The CDR3 extends over 13 amino acids. Trimming left V 5 bases short and J 8 bases short, with 12 bases between. CDR1 is MGHRA, CDR2 YSYEKL, per germline. The chain's CDR3 is CASSWGVMEKLFF. The CDR3 nucleotides are TGCGCCAGCAGCTGGGGGGTGATGGAAAAACTGTTTTTT.

This clone appeared a few times. V is TRBV6-5 and J is TRBJ2-7, with 7 bases fitting TRBD2. In germline, CDR1 is MNHEY, CDR2 SVGAGI. Losses at the gene ends were 2 bases for V and 2 bases for J; bases not matched to a gene: 6. This CDR3 is 15 amino acids long. CDR3 sequence reads: CASSYGGGVPYEQYF. The CDR3 nucleotides are TGTGCCAGCAGTTACGGGGGGGGAGTGCCCTACGAGCAGTACTTC.

The chain is built from TRBV11-2 and TRBJ2-3; D is ambiguous. This CDR3 has 15 residues. Per the germline V gene, CDR1 is SGHAT and CDR2 is FQNNGV. The V and J ends lost 1 base and 1 base respectively, with 9 bases between them. CDR3 protein: CASSLATLGTDTQYF. DNA of the CDR3: TGTGCCAGCAGCTTAGCAACTCTTGGCACAGATACGCAGTATTTT.

This clone occurred a few times. The rearrangement links TRBV19 to TRBJ1-2; D gene unclear. CDR1 LNHDA and CDR2 SQIVND come from the germline V gene (reference sequence). V lost 7 bases to trimming and J lost 4 bases, with 16 bases between them. This CDR3 comprises 14 residues. The CDR3 nucleotides read TGTGCCAGTACCTGGACGGAGGCCGGCTATGGCTACACCTTC. Encoded protein: CASTWTEAGYGYTF.

This chain joins TRBV6-1 and TRBJ2-1; TRBD2 aligns across 11 bases. This CDR3 contains 15 residues. In germline, CDR1 is MNHNS, CDR2 SASEGT. The ends lost 7 bases at V and 4 bases at J; junction bases unmatched: 6. The CDR3, as DNA: TGTGCCAGCATATGGACTAGCGGGCAATACAATGAGCAGTTCTTC. Translated, it gives CASIWTSGQYNEQFF.

The gene calls are TRBV4-1 and TRBJ1-5, with D uncertain. Germline CDR1 and CDR2: MGHRA and YSYEKL. V lost 1 base, J lost 4 bases, and 17 bases lay in between. The CDR3 runs 17 residues. The CDR3, as DNA: TGCGCCAGCAGCCAAGGAGAGGGCGACGGGTATAATCAGCCCCAGCATTTT. Translating gives CASSQGEGDGYNQPQHF.

This clone appeared a single time. The chain recombines TRBV30 with TRBJ2-1; D remains unclear. V gave up 3 bases and J gave up 14 bases, with 14 bases separating them. CDR1 is GTSNPN and CDR2 is SVGIG in the germline V gene (reference sequence). This CDR3 is built from 11 residues. Written as DNA, the CDR3 is TGTGCCTGGAGAGCTCTAGGATTGGAGTTCTTC. This translates into CAWRALGLEFF.

This chain links TRBV13 with TRBJ2-7, with D maybe TRBD1 (5 bases). The length of the CDR3 is 13 residues. Germline-derived CDR1 and CDR2 are PRHDT and FYEKMQ (reference sequence). V lost 2 bases to trimming and J lost 6 bases, with 11 bases between them. The CDR3 DNA reads as TGTGCCAGCAGCTTACTAGGGGTCCCCGAGCAGTACTTC. Protein product: CASSLLGVPEQYF.

The CDR3 DNA follows: TGTGCCAGTAGTTGGCGAGGGGTGACAGGGGGAGTGCCAGGAAACACTGAAGCTTTCTTT. It is translated as CASSWRGVTGGVPGNTEAFF. The V and J genes are TRBV19 and TRBJ1-1; the match to TRBD1 covers 9 bases. Germline V lookup: CDR1 LNHDA, CDR2 SQIVND (reference sequence). The junction had 21 bases not matched to a gene; V was cut back by 5 bases and J by 2 bases. This CDR3 comprises 20 residues.

The rearrangement links TRBV9 to TRBJ2-2, with D unresolved. Germline-derived CDR1 and CDR2 are SGDLS and YYNGEE. Trimming stripped 1 base from V and 2 bases from J, with 3 bases between. The CDR3 is made up of 13 amino acids. The CDR3 DNA reads TGTGCCAGCAGCGTACCAAACACCGGGGAGCTGTTTTTT. Its translation is CASSVPNTGELFF.

The rearrangement links TRBV6-6 to TRBJ2-1, with a weak D call TRBD2 (6 bases). This CDR3 has 11 residues. Trimming removed 4 bases at V and 8 bases at J, with 6 bases between. Germline CDR1 and CDR2: MNHNY and SVGAGI (reference sequence). CDR3 in amino acids: CASSSGDEQFF. CDR3 in DNA: TGTGCCAGCAGTTCGGGGGATGAGCAGTTCTTC.

The V call is TRBV5-1, the J call TRBJ2-4; 10 nucleotides align to TRBD1. The CDR3 spans 14 residues. The V gene's germline CDR1 is SGHRS and CDR2 YFSETQ. J was trimmed by 5 bases and V by 3 bases; bases with no gene match: 2. CDR3 bases: TGCGCCAGCAGCTGGGGGACAGGGGAAAACATTCAGTACTTC. It specifies CASSWGTGENIQYF.

This chain uses TRBV10-3 with TRBJ2-3; perhaps TRBD2 as D (5 bases). Germline V gives CDR1 ENHRY, CDR2 SYGVKD. The CDR3 length is 13 residues. V was clipped by 7 bases and J by 1 base, with 9 bases between them. The CDR3 DNA reads TGTGCCATCATGTTGGGAGGCACAGATACGCAGTATTTT. Translation gives CAIMLGGTDTQYF.

This chain joins TRBV6-1 and TRBJ1-1; a weak D match, TRBD1 (5 bases). CDR3 length equals 17 residues. V was cut by 4 bases and J by 0 bases, with 18 bases left in between. CDR1 is MNHNS and CDR2 is SASEGT in the germline V gene. CDR3 nucleotide sequence: TGTGCCAGCAGTGGACCCCCGGGACGGGGGATGAACACTGAAGCTTTCTTT. Protein product: CASSGPPGRGMNTEAFF.